This T cell receptor (beta chain) was sequenced in a study of blood T cells in healthy people across ages. Regarding the study as a whole: The long-lived group displayed more naive CD4+ cells, plus higher diversity, than the aged donors did. Diversity estimated from one million T cells was considered an underestimate.

V was clipped by 3 bases and J by 3 bases, with 12 bases between them. This CDR3 is 13 amino acids long. CDR1 and CDR2 (germline): DFQATT, SNEGSKA (reference sequence). This clonotype was seen a few times. As yet, its antigen is unknown. At least 6 micrograms of total RNA were extracted per sample. Primed by a sample-barcoded 5' primer and a J-beta primer mix, a second PCR proceeded for roughly 7 to 12 cycles. TCRdb used MiXCR to reprocess the 5' RACE reads, holding one entry per CDR3 protein. Here the sample spans approximately 800,000 distinct CDR3 sequences, about 62% being singletons. This receptor was obtained from a man aged 25 to 40 in good health. Sequenced material: blood. The gene calls are TRBV20-1 and TRBJ2-7; a possible D gene is TRBD1 (6 bases). The CDR3 DNA follows: TGCAGTGCTAGGGACAGCAGCTTCTACGAGCAGTACTTC. It encodes CSARDSSFYEQYF.